This is a list of T cell receptor beta chains from one sample in a study of regulatory T cells in long-lasting Graves disease. TCRdb recomputed calls from the multiplex PCR reads with MiXCR, one row per CDR3 protein. In the table there are under 500,000 distinct CDR3 sequences, less than 25% of which are singletons. The sequencing used peripheral blood mononuclear cells (PBMCs), collected when the disease was refractory, from a patient treated with antithyroid drugs. The receptor source for this set is a female donor with Graves disease. Each CDR3 is given with its conserved first and last residue. A D gene is named only where the DNA matches it firmly. Where a row states a size, it is once, few, many or the class of an expanded clone; other rows omit it.

clone_size j_call d_call v_call cdr3_nt cdr3_aa
few TRBJ2-7 - TRBV30 TGTGCCTGGAGTGTACATGGGGGGCGTGCCGAGCAGTACTTC CAWSVHGGRAEQYF
many TRBJ2-5 TRBD1 TRBV13 TGTGCCAGCAGCTCATCCGGGACAGGGGGCGAAGAGACCCAGTACTTC CASSSSGTGGEETQYF
- TRBJ1-6 - TRBV30 TGTGCCTCTGGTTTTCCCGATAATTCACCCCTCCACTTT CASGFPDNSPLHF
- TRBJ2-3 TRBD1 TRBV12-3/TRBV12-4 TGTGCCAGCAGTAGGACAGGCTCGACAGATACGCAGTATTTT CASSRTGSTDTQYF
few TRBJ1-3 TRBD1 TRBV15 TGTGCCACCAGCTGGGGACAGGGTTCGTATGGGCCTGGAAACACCATATATTTT CATSWGQGSYGPGNTIYF
many TRBJ2-2 - TRBV13 TGTGCCAGCAGCTTAAAGCTTGCCGGGGAGCTGTTTTTT CASSLKLAGELFF
- TRBJ2-2 TRBD2 TRBV19 TGTGCCAGTAGTAATAGCGGGAGGAAGGTCGGGGAGCTGTTTTTT CASSNSGRKVGELFF
- TRBJ1-2 TRBD1 TRBV18 TGTGCCAGCTCACTAACACTACAGGGGATAATCGATGGCTACACCTTC CASSLTLQGIIDGYTF
- TRBJ1-5 - TRBV20-1 TGCAGTGCTAGGCCTACAGGGAGCCGCGATCAGCCCCAGCATTTT CSARPTGSRDQPQHF
- TRBJ1-4 - TRBV7-9 TGTGCCAGCAGCTTCTGGACGGCGGAAAAACTGTTTTTT CASSFWTAEKLFF
many TRBJ2-7 TRBD1 TRBV28 TGTGCCAGCAGTTTAGGGGGAACAGGGGGCGACGAGCAGTACTTC CASSLGGTGGDEQYF
- TRBJ2-7 - TRBV7-9 TGTGCCAGCAGCTTAGAGTCTCTGGCTAGCTCGGTGGAAGGGCAGTACTTC CASSLESLASSVEGQYF
- TRBJ2-7 - TRBV9 TGTGCCAGCAGCGTGGGGGGAGAGCCTACCTACGAGCAGTACTTC CASSVGGEPTYEQYF
- TRBJ1-5 - TRBV19 TGTGCCAGTACCGGGGACCCACGAGGTCAGCCCCAGCATTTT CASTGDPRGQPQHF
many TRBJ2-7 TRBD2 TRBV6-1 TGTGCCAGCACCGCCGGACTAGCGGGAGCCTACGAGCAGTACTTC CASTAGLAGAYEQYF
many TRBJ1-5 - TRBV2 TGTGCCAGCAGTGACCTGGATAGCAATCAGCCCCAGCATTTT CASSDLDSNQPQHF